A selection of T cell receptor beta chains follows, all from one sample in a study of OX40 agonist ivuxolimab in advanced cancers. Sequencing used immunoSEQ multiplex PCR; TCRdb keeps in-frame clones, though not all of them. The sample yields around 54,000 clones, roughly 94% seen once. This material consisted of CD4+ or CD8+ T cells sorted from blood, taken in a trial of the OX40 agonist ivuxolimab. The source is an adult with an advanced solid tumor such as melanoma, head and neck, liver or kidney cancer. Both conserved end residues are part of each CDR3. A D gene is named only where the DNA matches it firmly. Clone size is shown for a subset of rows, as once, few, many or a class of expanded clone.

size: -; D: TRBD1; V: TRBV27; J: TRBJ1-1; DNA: TGTGCCAGCAGTCCCCTACAGGGGGCGATCACTGAAGCTTTCTTT; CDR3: CASSPLQGAITEAFF
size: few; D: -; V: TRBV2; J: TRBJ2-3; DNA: TGTGCCAGCAAGTGGCAGGGCACAGATACGCAGTATTTT; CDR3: CASKWQGTDTQYF
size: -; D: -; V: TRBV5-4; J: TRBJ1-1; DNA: TGTGCCAGCAGCTTGCTAGGGGCGACTGGAGCTTTCTTT; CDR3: CASSLLGATGAFF
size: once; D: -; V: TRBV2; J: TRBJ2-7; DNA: TGTGCCAGCAGATACACTTACGAGCAGTACTTC; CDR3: CASRYTYEQYF
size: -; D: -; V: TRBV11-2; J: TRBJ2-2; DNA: TGTGCCAGCAACCGGTTGGCTAGCCTTCACCGGGAGCTGTTTTTT; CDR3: CASNRLASLHRELFF
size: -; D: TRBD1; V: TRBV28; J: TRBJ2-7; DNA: TGTGCCAGCAGTCCTGGGACAGGTGTCTACGAGCAGTACTTC; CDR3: CASSPGTGVYEQYF
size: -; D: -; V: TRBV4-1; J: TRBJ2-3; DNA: TGCGCCAGCAGCCACCAGGGTTTAGCAGATACGCAGTATTTT; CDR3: CASSHQGLADTQYF
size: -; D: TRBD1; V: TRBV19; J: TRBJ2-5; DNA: TGTGCCAGTGGAACAGGGGAACCCGAGACCCAGTACTTC; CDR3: CASGTGEPETQYF
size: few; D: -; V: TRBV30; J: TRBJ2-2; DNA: TGTGCCTGGAGTGGGAATCAGGGGCGGGACGGGGAGCTGTTTTTT; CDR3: CAWSGNQGRDGELFF
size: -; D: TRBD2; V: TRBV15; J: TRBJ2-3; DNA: TGTGCCACCAGCAGAGTGCCCGGGGCTAGCGGGGTCACAGATACGCAGTATTTT; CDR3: CATSRVPGASGVTDTQYF
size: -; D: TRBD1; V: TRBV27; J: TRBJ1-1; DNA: TGTGCCAGCAGTGCAGGGGGGCTTGAAGCTTTCTTT; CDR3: CASSAGGLEAFF
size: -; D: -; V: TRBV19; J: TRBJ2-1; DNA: TGTGCCAGTAGTGCCTACGCTATAGGGAATGAGCAGTTCTTC; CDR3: CASSAYAIGNEQFF
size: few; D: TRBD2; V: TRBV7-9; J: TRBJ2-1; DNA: TGTGCCAGCAGCTTGGTTAGCGGGAGATCGAGGCAGTTCTTC; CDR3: CASSLVSGRSRQFF
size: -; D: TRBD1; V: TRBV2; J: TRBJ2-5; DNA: TGTGCCAGCAGTGGTAAAACAGGGGGAGGGACCCAGTACTTC; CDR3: CASSGKTGGGTQYF
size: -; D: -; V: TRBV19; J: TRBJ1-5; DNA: TGTGCCAGTGACGAAGACAGCTATAGCAATCAGCCCCAGCATTTT; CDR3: CASDEDSYSNQPQHF
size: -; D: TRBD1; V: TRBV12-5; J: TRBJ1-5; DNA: TGTGCTAGTGACCCTGGGGGGACAGGGAAAAATCAGCCCCAGCATTTT; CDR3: CASDPGGTGKNQPQHF
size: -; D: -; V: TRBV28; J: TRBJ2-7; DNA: TGTGCCAGCAGTTGGGGGGCGTCCTACGAGCAGTACTTC; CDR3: CASSWGASYEQYF
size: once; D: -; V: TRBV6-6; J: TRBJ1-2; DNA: TGTGCCAGCAGCCACGTTACGTTTGATGGCTACACCTTC; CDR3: CASSHVTFDGYTF
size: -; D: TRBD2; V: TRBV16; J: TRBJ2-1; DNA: TGTGCCAGCAGCTTTTACGGGACTAGTGGGAATGAGCAGTTCTTC; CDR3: CASSFYGTSGNEQFF
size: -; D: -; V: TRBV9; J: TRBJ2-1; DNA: TGTGCCAGCAGCGCCCCCCCCAAGGACAGGGAGGGCAATGAGCAGTTCTTC; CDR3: CASSAPPKDREGNEQFF
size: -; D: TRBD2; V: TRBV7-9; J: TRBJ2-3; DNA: TGTGCCAGCAGCTTAGTCTCTAGCGGGGAGGGAGATACGCAGTATTTT; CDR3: CASSLVSSGEGDTQYF
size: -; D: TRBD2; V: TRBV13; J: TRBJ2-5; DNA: TGTGCCAGCAGCGCCCTAGCGGGAGGGAGGGAGACCCAGTACTTC; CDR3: CASSALAGGRETQYF
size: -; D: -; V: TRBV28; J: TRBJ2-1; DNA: TGTGCCAGCAGTCTGACACTCTACAATGAGCAGTTCTTC; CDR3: CASSLTLYNEQFF
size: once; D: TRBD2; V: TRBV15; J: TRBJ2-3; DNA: TGTGCCACCAGCAACGCGGGAGGGGTAACAGATACGCAGTATTTT; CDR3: CATSNAGGVTDTQYF
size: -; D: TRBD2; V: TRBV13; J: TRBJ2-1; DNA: TGTGCCAGCAGCCCTTCGGGGGGCGGGAGGGGGAATGAGCAGTTCTTC; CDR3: CASSPSGGGRGNEQFF
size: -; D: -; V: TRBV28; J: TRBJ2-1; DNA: TGTGCCAGCAGCCTGACCAGGACCGTTATCAATGAGCAGTTCTTC; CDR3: CASSLTRTVINEQFF
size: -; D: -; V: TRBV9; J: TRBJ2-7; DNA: TGTGCCAGCAGCGGAAGCGGTAGCTCCTACGAGCAGTACTTC; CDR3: CASSGSGSSYEQYF
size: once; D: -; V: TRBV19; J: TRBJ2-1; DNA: TGTGCCAGTAGGGTGGGCTATGAGCAGTTCTTC; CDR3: CASRVGYEQFF
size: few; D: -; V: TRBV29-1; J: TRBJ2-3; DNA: TGCAGCGTCGGAGGAGGGCCAGATACGCAGTATTTT; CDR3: CSVGGGPDTQYF
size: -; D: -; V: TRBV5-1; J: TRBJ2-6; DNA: TGCGCCAGCAGCGCCGTCATAGTCTGGGGGGCCAACGTCCTGACTTTC; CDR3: CASSAVIVWGANVLTF
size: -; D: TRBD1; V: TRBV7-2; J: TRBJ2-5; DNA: TGTGCCAGCAGCTCGGGACAGGGGTTTCCAGAGACCCAGTACTTC; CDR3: CASSSGQGFPETQYF
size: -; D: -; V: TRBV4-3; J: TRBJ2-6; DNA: TGCGCCAGCAGCCAAGAATGGCCAGCTGGGGCCAACGTCCTGACTTTC; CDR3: CASSQEWPAGANVLTF
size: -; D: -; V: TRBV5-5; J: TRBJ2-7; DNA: TGTGCCAGCAGCTTGGGATGGGACCCGCTCTACGAGCAGTACTTC; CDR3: CASSLGWDPLYEQYF
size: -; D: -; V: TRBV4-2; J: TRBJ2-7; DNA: TGTGCCAGCAGCCAAGAACAGTACTACGAGCAGTACTTC; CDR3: CASSQEQYYEQYF
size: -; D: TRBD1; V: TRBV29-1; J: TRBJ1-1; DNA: TGCAGCGTATACAGGGGGCTAAAGAACACTGAAGCTTTCTTT; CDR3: CSVYRGLKNTEAFF
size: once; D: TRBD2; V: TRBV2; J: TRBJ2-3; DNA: TGTGCCAGCAGGGGGGAGGGAGCCACAGATACGCAGTATTTT; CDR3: CASRGEGATDTQYF
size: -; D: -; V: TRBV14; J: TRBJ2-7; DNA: TGTGCCAGCAGCCCATACAATTACGAGCAGTACTTC; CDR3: CASSPYNYEQYF